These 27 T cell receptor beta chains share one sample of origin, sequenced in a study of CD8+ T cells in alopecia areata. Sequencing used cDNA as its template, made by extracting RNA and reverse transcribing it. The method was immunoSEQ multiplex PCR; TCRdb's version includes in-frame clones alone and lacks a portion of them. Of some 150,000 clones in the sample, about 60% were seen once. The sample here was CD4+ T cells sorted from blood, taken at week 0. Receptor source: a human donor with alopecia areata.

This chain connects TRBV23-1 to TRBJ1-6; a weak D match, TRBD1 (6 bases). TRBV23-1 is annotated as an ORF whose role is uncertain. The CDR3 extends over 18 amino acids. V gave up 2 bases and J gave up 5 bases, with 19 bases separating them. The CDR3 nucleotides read TGCGCCAGCAGTCAAACAAGCCGCAGGACAGACGATAATTCACCCCTCCACTTT. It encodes CASSQTSRRTDDNSPLHF.

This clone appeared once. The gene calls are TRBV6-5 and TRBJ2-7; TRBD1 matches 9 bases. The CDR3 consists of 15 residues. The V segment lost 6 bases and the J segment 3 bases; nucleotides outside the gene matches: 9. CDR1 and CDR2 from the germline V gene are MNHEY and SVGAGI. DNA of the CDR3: TGTGCCAGCAGCTATACCGGGACAGGGAACTACGAGCAGTACTTC. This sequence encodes CASSYTGTGNYEQYF.

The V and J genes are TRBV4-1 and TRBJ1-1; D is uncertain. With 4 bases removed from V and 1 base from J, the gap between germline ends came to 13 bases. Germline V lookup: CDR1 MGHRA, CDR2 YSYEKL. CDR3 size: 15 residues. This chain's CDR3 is CASSLRESGNTEAFF. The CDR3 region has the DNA TGCGCCAGCAGCCTAAGGGAGAGTGGGAACACTGAAGCTTTCTTT.

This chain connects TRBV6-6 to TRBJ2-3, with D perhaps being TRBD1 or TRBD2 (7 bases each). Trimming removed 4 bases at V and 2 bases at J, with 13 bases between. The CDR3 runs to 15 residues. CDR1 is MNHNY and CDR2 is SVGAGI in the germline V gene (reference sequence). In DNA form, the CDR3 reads TGTGCCAGCAGTTCAGGGGGGGGGATCACAGATACGCAGTATTTT. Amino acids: CASSSGGGITDTQYF.

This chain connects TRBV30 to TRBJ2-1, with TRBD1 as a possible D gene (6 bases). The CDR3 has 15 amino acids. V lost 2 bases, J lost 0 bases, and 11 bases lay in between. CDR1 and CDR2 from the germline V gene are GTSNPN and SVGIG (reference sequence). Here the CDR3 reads CAWSPRTVSYNEQFF. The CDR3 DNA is TGTGCCTGGAGTCCGCGGACAGTCTCCTACAATGAGCAGTTCTTC.

In DNA, the CDR3 is TGCGCCAGCAGACGCGATACTAGCGGGGGAGGTCAAGAGACCCAGTACTTC. Residues: CASRRDTSGGGQETQYF. This sequence joins TRBV4-1 and TRBJ2-5; TRBD2 agrees at 11 bases. The trim removed 6 bases at V and 2 bases at J, leaving 11 bases unmatched. The germline V gene has CDR1 MGHRA and CDR2 YSYEKL. The CDR3 runs 17 residues.

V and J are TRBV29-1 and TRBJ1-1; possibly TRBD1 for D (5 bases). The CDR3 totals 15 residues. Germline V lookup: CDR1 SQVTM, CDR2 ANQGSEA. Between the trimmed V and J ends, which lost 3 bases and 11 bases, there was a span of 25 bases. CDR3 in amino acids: CSVDGGAGRSGRAFF. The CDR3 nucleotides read TGCAGCGTTGACGGAGGGGCGGGACGCTCGGGTCGGGCTTTCTTT.

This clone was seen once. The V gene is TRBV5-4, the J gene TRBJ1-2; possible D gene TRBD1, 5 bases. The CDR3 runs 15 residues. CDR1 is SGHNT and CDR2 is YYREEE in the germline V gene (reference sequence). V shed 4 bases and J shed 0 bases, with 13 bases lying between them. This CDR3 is CASSQDRQSNYGYTF. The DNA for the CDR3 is TGTGCCAGCAGCCAAGATCGACAGTCTAACTATGGCTACACCTTC.

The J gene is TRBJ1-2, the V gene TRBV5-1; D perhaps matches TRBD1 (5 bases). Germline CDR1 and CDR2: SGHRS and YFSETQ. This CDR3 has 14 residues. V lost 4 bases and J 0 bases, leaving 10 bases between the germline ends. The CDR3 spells CASSPTTANYGYTF. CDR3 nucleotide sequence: TGCGCCAGCAGCCCTACGACAGCTAACTATGGCTACACCTTC.

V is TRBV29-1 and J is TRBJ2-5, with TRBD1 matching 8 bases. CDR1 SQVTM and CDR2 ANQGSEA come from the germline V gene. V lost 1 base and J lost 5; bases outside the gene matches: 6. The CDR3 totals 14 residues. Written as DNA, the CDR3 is TGCAGCGTTGAAGGCCAGGGGGCGGGGGAGACCCAGTACTTC. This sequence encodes CSVEGQGAGETQYF.

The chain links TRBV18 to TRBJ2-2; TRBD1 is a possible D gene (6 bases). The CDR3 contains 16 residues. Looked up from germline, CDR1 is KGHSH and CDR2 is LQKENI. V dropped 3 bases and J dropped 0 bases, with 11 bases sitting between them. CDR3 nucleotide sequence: TGTGCCAGCTCACCTACGGGGACACCGAACACCGGGGAGCTGTTTTTT. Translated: CASSPTGTPNTGELFF. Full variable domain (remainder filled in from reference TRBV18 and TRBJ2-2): NAGVMQNPRHLVRRRGQEARLRCSPMKGHSHVYWYRQLPEEGLKFMVYLQKENIIDESGMPKERFSAEFPKEGPSILRIQQVVRGDSAAYFCASSPTGTPNTGELFFGEGSRLTVL.

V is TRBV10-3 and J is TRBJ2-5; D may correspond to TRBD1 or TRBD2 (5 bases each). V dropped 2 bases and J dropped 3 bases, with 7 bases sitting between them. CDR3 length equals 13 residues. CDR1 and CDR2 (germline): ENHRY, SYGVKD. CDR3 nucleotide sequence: TGTGCCATCAGTGAGGGGGGAGAAGAGACCCAGTACTTC. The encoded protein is CAISEGGEETQYF.

CDR3 DNA sequence: TGTGCCAGCAGCGTAGCGGCGGGGGGATCTGACATTCAGTACTTC. Encoded protein: CASSVAAGGSDIQYF. The rearrangement uses TRBV9 and TRBJ2-4; 8 bases map to TRBD2. V lost 0 bases and J lost 8; bases outside the gene matches: 7. Germline V gives CDR1 SGDLS, CDR2 YYNGEE. The CDR3 length is 15 residues.

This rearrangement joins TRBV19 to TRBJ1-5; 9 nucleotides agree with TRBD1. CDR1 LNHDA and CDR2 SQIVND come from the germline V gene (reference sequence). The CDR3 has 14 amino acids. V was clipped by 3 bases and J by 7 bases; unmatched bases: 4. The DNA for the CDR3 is TGTGCCAGTAGTATGCGGGACAGGGTCCAGCCCCAGCATTTT. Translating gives CASSMRDRVQPQHF.

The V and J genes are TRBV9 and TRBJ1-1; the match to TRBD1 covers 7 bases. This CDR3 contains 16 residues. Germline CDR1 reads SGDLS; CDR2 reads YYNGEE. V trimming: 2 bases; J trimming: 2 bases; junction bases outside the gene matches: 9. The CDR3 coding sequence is TGTGCCAGCAGCGTTGACAGGGAAAGGGGAAACACTGAAGCTTTCTTT. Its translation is CASSVDRERGNTEAFF.

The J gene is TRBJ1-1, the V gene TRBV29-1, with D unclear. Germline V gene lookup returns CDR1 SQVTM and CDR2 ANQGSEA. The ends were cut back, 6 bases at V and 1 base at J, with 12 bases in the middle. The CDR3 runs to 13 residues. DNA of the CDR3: TGCAGCGTCCGACGCGACGGGAACACTGAAGCTTTCTTT. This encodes CSVRRDGNTEAFF.

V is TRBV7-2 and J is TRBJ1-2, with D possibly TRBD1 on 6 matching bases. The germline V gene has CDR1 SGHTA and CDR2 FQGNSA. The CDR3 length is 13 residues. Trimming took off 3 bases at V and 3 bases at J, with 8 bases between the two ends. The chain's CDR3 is CASSFGQYYGYTF. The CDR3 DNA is TGTGCCAGCAGCTTCGGACAGTACTATGGCTACACCTTC.

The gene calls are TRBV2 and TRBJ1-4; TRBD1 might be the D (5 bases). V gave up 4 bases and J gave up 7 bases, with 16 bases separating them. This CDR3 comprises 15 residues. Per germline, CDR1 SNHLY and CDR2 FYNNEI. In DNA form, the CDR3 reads TGTGCCAGCAGTGGGAACAGGTTCTCGAGTGAAAAACTGTTTTTT. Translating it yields CASSGNRFSSEKLFF. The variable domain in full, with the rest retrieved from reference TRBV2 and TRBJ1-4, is EPEVTQTPSHQVTQMGQEVILRCVPISNHLYFYWYRQILGQKVEFLVSFYNNEISEKSEIFDDQFSVERPDGSNFTLKIRSTKLEDSAMYFCASSGNRFSSEKLFFGSGTQLSVL.

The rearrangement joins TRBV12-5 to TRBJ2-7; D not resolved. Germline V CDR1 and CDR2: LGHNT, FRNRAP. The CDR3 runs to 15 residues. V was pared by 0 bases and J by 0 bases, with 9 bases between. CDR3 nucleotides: TGTGCTAGTGGTTTGGTGGTAGGAAGCTCCTACGAGCAGTACTTC. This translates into CASGLVVGSSYEQYF.

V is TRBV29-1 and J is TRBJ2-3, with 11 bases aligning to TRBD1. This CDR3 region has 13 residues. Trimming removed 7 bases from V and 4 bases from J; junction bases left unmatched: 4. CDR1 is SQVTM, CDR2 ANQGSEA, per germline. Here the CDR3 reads CSAGQGGADTQYF. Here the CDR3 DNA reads TGCAGCGCGGGACAGGGGGGCGCAGATACGCAGTATTTT.

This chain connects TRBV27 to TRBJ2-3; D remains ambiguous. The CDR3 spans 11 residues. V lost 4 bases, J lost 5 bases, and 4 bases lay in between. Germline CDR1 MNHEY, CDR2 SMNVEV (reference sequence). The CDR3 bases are TGTGCCAGCAGTTACTTAGATACGCAGTATTTT. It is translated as CASSYLDTQYF.

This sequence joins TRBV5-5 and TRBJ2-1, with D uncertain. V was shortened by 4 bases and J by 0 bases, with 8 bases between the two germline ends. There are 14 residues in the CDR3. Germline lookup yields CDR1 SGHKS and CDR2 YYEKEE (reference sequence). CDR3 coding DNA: TGTGCCAGCAGCCTTCCTAGCTCCTACAATGAGCAGTTCTTC. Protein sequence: CASSLPSSYNEQFF.

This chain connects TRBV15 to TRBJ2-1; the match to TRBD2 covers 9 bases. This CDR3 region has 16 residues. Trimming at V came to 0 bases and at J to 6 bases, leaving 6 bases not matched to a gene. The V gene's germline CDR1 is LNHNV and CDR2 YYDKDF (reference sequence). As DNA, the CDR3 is TGTGCCACCAGCAGAGATAAGGCTAGCGGGGTCAATGAGCAGTTCTTC. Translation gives CATSRDKASGVNEQFF.

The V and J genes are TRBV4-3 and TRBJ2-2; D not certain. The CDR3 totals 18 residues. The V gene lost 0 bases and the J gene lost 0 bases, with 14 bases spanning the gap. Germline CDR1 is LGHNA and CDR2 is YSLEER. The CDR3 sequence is CASSQDSQPSANTGELFF. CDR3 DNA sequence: TGCGCCAGCAGCCAAGATTCCCAGCCGTCCGCGAACACCGGGGAGCTGTTTTTT.

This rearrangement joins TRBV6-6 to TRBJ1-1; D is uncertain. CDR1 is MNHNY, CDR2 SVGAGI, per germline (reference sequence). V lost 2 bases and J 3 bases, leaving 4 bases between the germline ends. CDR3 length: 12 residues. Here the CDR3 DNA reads TGTGCCAGCAGTTACAGAGACACTGAAGCTTTCTTT. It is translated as CASSYRDTEAFF.

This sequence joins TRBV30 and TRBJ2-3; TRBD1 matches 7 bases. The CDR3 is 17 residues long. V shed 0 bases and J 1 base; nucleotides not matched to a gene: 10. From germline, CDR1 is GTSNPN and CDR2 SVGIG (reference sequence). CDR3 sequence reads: CAWSVQGLPLGTDTQYF. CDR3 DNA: TGTGCCTGGAGTGTACAGGGGCTTCCTCTAGGCACAGATACGCAGTATTTT.

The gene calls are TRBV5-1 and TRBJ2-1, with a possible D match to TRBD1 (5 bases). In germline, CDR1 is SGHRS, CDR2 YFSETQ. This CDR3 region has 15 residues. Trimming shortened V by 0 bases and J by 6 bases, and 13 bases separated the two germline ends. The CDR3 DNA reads TGCGCCAGCAGCTTGGTGGGGCAGGGCGGCAATGAGCAGTTCTTC. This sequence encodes CASSLVGQGGNEQFF.